The 27 T cell receptor beta chains below come from one sample, sequenced in a study of blood T cell repertoires in COVID-19. Method: immunoSEQ multiplex PCR; TCRdb's copy keeps in-frame clones and lacks some. The profile shows 150,000 or so clones, around 88% of them singletons. The source material was peripheral blood. The receptor source for this set is a human donor in a cohort sampled during active COVID-19.

The CDR3, as DNA: TGTGCCAGCAGTGCGGACAGGGGCTATCAGCCCCAGCATTTT. Translation: CASSADRGYQPQHF. V and J are TRBV27 and TRBJ1-5; 9 bases agree with TRBD1. The CDR3 is 14 amino acids. CDR1 and CDR2 (germline): MNHEY, SMNVEV (reference sequence). J gave up 5 bases and V 5 bases, and 4 bases lay outside the gene matches.

The chain carries TRBV20-1 and TRBJ2-1, with 7 positions matching TRBD1. Germline trimming cut 3 bases from V and 0 bases from J; bases unmatched to any gene: 11. The CDR3 length is 17 residues. Germline lookup yields CDR1 DFQATT and CDR2 SNEGSKA (reference sequence). The CDR3 spells CSASALDRPNSYNEQFF. The CDR3, as DNA: TGCAGTGCTAGTGCTCTGGACAGGCCAAACTCCTACAATGAGCAGTTCTTC.

The chain uses TRBV5-1 and TRBJ2-7; 12 bases match TRBD2. Germline V CDR1 and CDR2: SGHRS, YFSETQ. Trimming took 3 bases from V and 0 from J; bases not matched to a gene: 10. The CDR3 is 18 residues long. CDR3 nucleotide sequence: TGCGCCAGCAGCTGGCCGACTAGCGGGGGCCCGAGCTCCTACGAGCAGTACTTC. Protein sequence: CASSWPTSGGPSSYEQYF.

The chain carries TRBV30 and TRBJ1-1; tentatively, D is TRBD1 (6 bases). The germline V gene has CDR1 GTSNPN and CDR2 SVGIG (reference sequence). The CDR3 length is 16 residues. The V gene lost 5 bases and the J gene lost 0 bases, with 19 bases spanning the gap. The CDR3 region is CAWGGRGGSMNTEAFF. CDR3 nucleotides: TGTGCCTGGGGCGGCCGCGGGGGCAGCATGAACACTGAAGCTTTCTTT.

The CDR3 here is CASRSTGGLSYEQYF. The DNA for the CDR3 is TGTGCCAGCAGATCGACAGGGGGCTTGTCCTACGAGCAGTACTTC. The chain combines TRBV28 with TRBJ2-7; 10 nucleotides line up with TRBD1. The V gene's germline CDR1 is MDHEN and CDR2 SYDVKM. The CDR3 is 15 residues long. V was clipped by 6 bases and J by 1 base; unmatched bases: 6.

The chain couples TRBV7-8 to TRBJ2-1; 7 nucleotides align to TRBD2. The CDR3 spans 14 residues. V lost 1 base, J lost 8 bases, and 5 bases stayed unmatched. In germline, CDR1 is SGHVS, CDR2 FQNEAQ. CDR3 region: CASSLDRGRDEQFF. In DNA, the CDR3 is TGTGCCAGCAGCTTAGATCGGGGGAGGGATGAGCAGTTCTTC.

The V and J genes are TRBV4-3 and TRBJ1-5; 7 bases align to TRBD1. CDR1 and CDR2 (germline): LGHNA, YSLEER. The CDR3 sequence is 15 residues long. The junction had 7 bases not matched to a gene; V was cut back by 3 bases and J by 5 bases. The CDR3 region has the DNA TGCGCCAGCAGCCAGAGCCGGGACAGCTATCAGCCCCAGCATTTT. Translating gives CASSQSRDSYQPQHF.

The chain employs TRBV2 and TRBJ2-5; D is perhaps TRBD1 (5 bases). The V and J ends lost 5 bases and 4 bases respectively, with 11 bases between them. Germline V gives CDR1 SNHLY, CDR2 FYNNEI. The CDR3 runs to 13 residues. The CDR3 loop reads CASSRTLGETQYF. CDR3 nucleotide sequence: TGTGCCAGCAGTAGGACACTCGGAGAGACCCAGTACTTC.

The count of this clone is one. J is TRBJ1-3 and V is TRBV19; a possible D gene is TRBD1 (6 bases). V shed 3 bases and J shed 0 bases, with 12 bases lying between them. Germline CDR1 is LNHDA and CDR2 is SQIVND (reference sequence). The CDR3 spans 16 residues. In nucleotides, the CDR3 is TGTGCCAGTAGTATGAGGGGGGGACTCTCTGGAAACACCATATATTTT. Translated: CASSMRGGLSGNTIYF.

About this clone itself: This sample also contains other DNA sequences that code for the same CDR3. The chain employs TRBV6-1 and TRBJ1-5; D is undetermined. V lost 1 base and J lost 0, with 4 bases in between. Germline V gene lookup returns CDR1 MNHNS and CDR2 SASEGT. This CDR3 contains 14 residues. The CDR3 DNA follows: TGTGCCAGCAGTGAAGGTCTTAGCAATCAGCCCCAGCATTTT. This encodes CASSEGLSNQPQHF.

The chain recombines TRBV23-1 with TRBJ1-1; D not resolved. TRBV23-1 is noted as an ORF with a role that remains uncertain. The CDR3 sequence is 14 residues long. V was clipped by 5 bases and J by 0 bases, with 10 bases between them. Written as DNA, the CDR3 is TGCGCCAGCAGTGAGCCGGGTCTGAACACTGAAGCTTTCTTT. Translated: CASSEPGLNTEAFF.

The chain is built from TRBV7-2 and TRBJ1-1, with 10 bases identical to TRBD1. V lost 6 bases, J lost 4 bases, and 17 bases stayed unmatched. Germline assignment: CDR1 SGHTA and CDR2 FQGNSA. This CDR3 contains 18 residues. Written as DNA, the CDR3 is TGTGCCAGCAGGAGACAGGGGGCAACATACCTCGAGGGCACTGAAGCTTTCTTT. Its protein is CASRRQGATYLEGTEAFF.

The genes are TRBV28 and TRBJ1-5; D unclear. CDR1 MDHEN and CDR2 SYDVKM come from the germline V gene. The germline V and J ends were trimmed by 7 bases and 4 bases, with 17 bases remaining between them. The CDR3 spans 15 residues. In DNA form, the CDR3 reads TGTGCCAGCATCCCGGCGGATACCCTAAATCAGCCCCAGCATTTT. Protein: CASIPADTLNQPQHF.

The chain carries TRBV6-1 and TRBJ2-7, with 7 bases that match TRBD1. Germline values: CDR1 MNHNS, CDR2 SASEGT. The CDR3 consists of 14 residues. V was clipped by 0 bases and J by 4 bases; unmatched bases: 3. This CDR3 reads CASSEAAGGYEQYF. The CDR3 region has the DNA TGTGCCAGCAGTGAAGCGGCAGGGGGATACGAGCAGTACTTC.

The rearrangement uses TRBV29-1 and TRBJ2-7, with 8 bases identical to TRBD1. V shed 7 bases and J 7 bases; nucleotides not matched to a gene: 9. The CDR3 loop spans 12 amino acids. Looked up from germline, CDR1 is SQVTM and CDR2 is ANQGSEA. CDR3 in DNA: TGCAGCGCGCAGACAGGGGTGGGTGAGCAGTACTTC. Translated: CSAQTGVGEQYF.

The chain recombines TRBV5-5 with TRBJ1-2, with TRBD1 identical over 8 bases. Germline CDR1 and CDR2: SGHKS and YYEKEE (reference sequence). V was pared by 4 bases and J by 5 bases, with 1 base of the junction left unmatched. The length of the CDR3 is 12 residues. CDR3 sequence (DNA): TGTGCCAGCAGCACAGGGGGGTATGGCTACACCTTC. It codes for CASSTGGYGYTF.

The CDR3 bases are TGTGCCTGGAGGGACAGGGGGCGCAACTATGGCTACACCTTC. This sequence encodes CAWRDRGRNYGYTF. The rearrangement joins TRBV30 to TRBJ1-2; 11 bases are shared with TRBD1. This CDR3 spans 14 amino acids. V dropped 3 bases and J dropped 2; count of bases not matched to a gene: 2. Germline V lookup: CDR1 GTSNPN, CDR2 SVGIG (reference sequence).

In the case of this clone: Sequence at one end of the junction differs from germline and may be a read error. V and J are TRBV28 and TRBJ1-1, with TRBD1 as a possible D gene (5 bases). The CDR3 runs to 11 residues. Germline CDR1 MDHEN, CDR2 SYDVKM. The CDR3 region is CASGGVTEAFF. CDR3 nucleotide sequence: TGCGCAAGCGGGGGGGTCACTGAAGCTTTCTTT.

The rearrangement uses TRBV6-6 and TRBJ2-1; maybe TRBD2 (5 bases). Trimming shortened V by 7 bases and J by 8 bases, and 15 bases separated the two germline ends. Germline CDR1 MNHNY, CDR2 SVGAGI (reference sequence). CDR3 size: 13 residues. CDR3 region: CASNPRGSDEQFF. CDR3 in DNA: TGTGCCAGCAACCCCCGGGGTAGCGATGAGCAGTTCTTC.

The CDR3 DNA reads TGTGCCAGCAGCCCCCGACAGGGGGGGGCCGAAGAGCAGTACTTC. Translation: CASSPRQGGAEEQYF. The gene calls are TRBV16 and TRBJ2-7; TRBD1 agrees at 9 bases. The germline CDR1 and CDR2 sequences are KGHSY and FQNENV. Losses at the gene ends were 4 bases for V and 7 bases for J; bases not matched to a gene: 11. CDR3 length: 15 amino acids.

This clone was counted between two and nine times. The genes are TRBV5-4 and TRBJ2-3; 9 bases fit TRBD2. Germline V gene sequence: CDR1 SGHNT, CDR2 YYREEE (reference sequence). The CDR3 totals 15 residues. V lost 2 bases to trimming and J lost 2 bases; unmatched junction nucleotides: 3. The chain's CDR3 is CASSFSGGNTDTQYF. The CDR3 region has the DNA TGTGCCAGCAGCTTCAGCGGGGGGAACACAGATACGCAGTATTTT.

The chain combines TRBV7-3 with TRBJ2-2, with 12 bases that match TRBD2. The V gene's germline CDR1 is SGHTA and CDR2 FQGTGA. Germline trimming cut 5 bases from V and 3 bases from J; bases unmatched to any gene: 4. This CDR3 comprises 16 residues. In DNA form, the CDR3 reads TGTGCCAGCAGCCCGACTAGCGGGAGTGACACCGGGGAGCTGTTTTTT. This translates into CASSPTSGSDTGELFF.

The CDR3 protein is CASSSSLGQGVYSNQPQHF. CDR3 coding DNA: TGTGCCAGCAGCTCCAGTCTGGGACAGGGGGTTTATAGCAATCAGCCCCAGCATTTT. V gene TRBV5-6 combines with J gene TRBJ1-5; TRBD1 matches 11 bases. Germline V gives CDR1 SGHDT, CDR2 YYEEEE. This CDR3 is built from 19 residues. Trimming cost V 3 bases and J 0 bases; bases outside gene matches: 11.

The gene calls are TRBV29-1 and TRBJ1-2; 8 bases align to TRBD1. The J segment lost 1 base and the V segment lost 2 bases, leaving 3 bases of the junction unmatched. Germline CDR1 SQVTM, CDR2 ANQGSEA. This CDR3 spans 14 amino acids. This CDR3 reads CSVEQGAINYGYTF. The DNA of the CDR3 is TGCAGCGTTGAACAGGGGGCAATTAACTATGGCTACACCTTC.

The J gene is TRBJ2-7, the V gene TRBV2; 11 nucleotides line up with TRBD2. CDR3 size: 13 residues. Germline V lookup: CDR1 SNHLY, CDR2 FYNNEI. With V trimmed by 6 bases and J by 5 bases, 3 bases remained unmatched. The CDR3 reads CASRPGLADEQYF. CDR3 DNA: TGTGCCAGCAGACCGGGACTAGCGGACGAGCAGTACTTC.

V usage is TRBV3-1 (or the pseudogene TRBV3-2) and J usage is TRBJ2-2; 7 bases are shared with TRBD2. The CDR3 has 16 residues. In germline, CDR1 is LGHDT, CDR2 YNNKEL (reference sequence). Losses at the gene ends were 0 bases for V and 5 bases for J; bases not matched to a gene: 6. The CDR3 region is CASSQDRRERTGELFF. The CDR3 nucleotides read TGTGCCAGCAGCCAAGACAGGCGGGAGCGAACCGGGGAGCTGTTTTTT.

The rearrangement uses TRBV27 and TRBJ2-5; 14 nucleotides agree with TRBD2. CDR1 is MNHEY, CDR2 SMNVEV, per germline (reference sequence). CDR3 size: 15 residues. J gave up 5 bases and V 7 bases, and 6 bases lay outside the gene matches. DNA for the CDR3: TGTGCCAGCACCGGCCGGACTAGCGGGGGGGAGACCCAGTACTTC. Amino acid sequence: CASTGRTSGGETQYF.